There are a few counts of the clone carrying this TCR beta chain. TCRdb independently ran MiXCR on the 5' RACE reads; one entry per CDR3 protein. The repertoire holds 650,000 to 800,000 distinct CDR3 sequences, with 8.6% as singletons. These data are taken from a study of identical twins. Germline CDR1 and CDR2: SQVTM and ANQGSEA. This CDR3 region has 13 residues. J lost 5 bases, V lost 7 bases, and 9 bases had no gene match. These data were also reused for a study on yellow fever vaccine responses in identical twins.

This sequence originates from a woman younger than 30 in good health. The sequenced sample consisted of PBMCs. The rearrangement uses TRBV29-1 and TRBJ2-7, with 9 bases matching TRBD1. The CDR3 reads CSAGRDRVHEQYF. The CDR3 nucleotides read TGCAGCGCAGGAAGGGACAGGGTCCACGAGCAGTACTTC.